The entry that follows covers one T cell receptor (beta chain) sequence. Antigen: not known. Trimming removed 0 bases from V and 4 bases from J, with 9 bases in between. Per germline, CDR1 LGHNA and CDR2 YSLEER. The CDR3 length is 14 residues. Sequencing libraries made from TCR beta cDNA carried unique molecular identifiers. MiXCR, applied by TCRdb to the PCR reads, yields one record per CDR3 protein. In the table there are 650,000 to 900,000 distinct CDR3 sequences, around 45% of which are singletons. The sample originates from a study of post-analysis software for immune sequencing data. Study-level points and caveats: Clustering by F measure revealed strong co-clustering among samples prepared together in one batch. Those with multiple sclerosis, the patient group, showed significantly lower normalized Chao1 diversity than controls. Roughly five TRBV segments appeared more often in patients than in controls, and TRBV5-6, TRBV5-1 and TRBV20-1 were among these.

The TCR originated in a girl aged 5 to 17 with multiple sclerosis. Sequencing was performed on blood. The chain combines TRBV4-3 with TRBJ1-2; D remains ambiguous. The CDR3 coding sequence is TGCGCCAGCAGCCAAGACATCGGTGCCTATGGCTACACCTTC. Encoded protein: CASSQDIGAYGYTF.